This T cell receptor (beta chain) was identified during a study of PD-1 blockade in classical Hodgkin lymphoma. On this clone itself: Its antigen is unknown.

Regarding the study as a whole: The study reported lower baseline TCR diversity in newly diagnosed patients than in healthy donors.

The V end lost 7 bases, the J end lost 6 bases, and 4 bases lay between the germline ends. The CDR3 is 10 amino acids. The germline V gene has CDR1 SNHLY and CDR2 FYNNEI. With no exception, relapse followed autologous stem cell transplantation in all patients, and brentuximab vedotin exposure varied. Sequencing used immunoSEQ multiplex PCR; TCRdb keeps in-frame clones, though not all of them. The sample lists approximately 100,000 clones, around 90% seen once, with approximately 2.8% in the top ten. The TCR comes from a human donor with classical Hodgkin lymphoma. The chain carries TRBV2 and TRBJ2-1; no clear D. Source: peripheral blood mononuclear cells (PBMCs), taken at baseline. In nucleotides, the CDR3 is TGTGCCAGCACGGGCAATGAGCAGTTCTTC. As protein: CASTGNEQFF. Looking up the rest from reference TRBV2 and TRBJ2-1 gives the full variable domain: EPEVTQTPSHQVTQMGQEVILRCVPISNHLYFYWYRQILGQKVEFLVSFYNNEISEKSEIFDDQFSVERPDGSNFTLKIRSTKLEDSAMYFCASTGNEQFFGPGTRLTVL.